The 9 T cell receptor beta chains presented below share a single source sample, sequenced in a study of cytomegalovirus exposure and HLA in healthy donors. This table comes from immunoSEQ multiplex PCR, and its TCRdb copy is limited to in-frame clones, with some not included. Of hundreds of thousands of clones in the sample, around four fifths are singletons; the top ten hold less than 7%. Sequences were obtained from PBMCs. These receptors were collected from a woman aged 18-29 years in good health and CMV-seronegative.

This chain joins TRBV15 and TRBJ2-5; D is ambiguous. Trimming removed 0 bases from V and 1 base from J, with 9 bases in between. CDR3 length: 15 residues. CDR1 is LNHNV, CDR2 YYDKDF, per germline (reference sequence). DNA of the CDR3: TGTGCCACCAGCAGAGATTACAACAGCCAAGAGACCCAGTACTTC. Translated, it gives CATSRDYNSQETQYF.

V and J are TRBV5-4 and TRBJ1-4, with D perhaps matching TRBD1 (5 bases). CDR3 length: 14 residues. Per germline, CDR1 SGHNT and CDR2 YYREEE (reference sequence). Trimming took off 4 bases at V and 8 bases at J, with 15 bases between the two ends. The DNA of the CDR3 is TGTGCCAGCAGCACGGGGACGGTAGGGGAAAAACTGTTTTTT. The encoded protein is CASSTGTVGEKLFF. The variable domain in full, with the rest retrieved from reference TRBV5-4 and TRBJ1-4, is ETGVTQSPTHLIKTRGQQVTLRCSSQSGHNTVSWYQQALGQGPQFIFQYYREEENGRGNFPPRFSGLQFPNYSSELNVNALELDDSALYLCASSTGTVGEKLFFGSGTQLSVL.

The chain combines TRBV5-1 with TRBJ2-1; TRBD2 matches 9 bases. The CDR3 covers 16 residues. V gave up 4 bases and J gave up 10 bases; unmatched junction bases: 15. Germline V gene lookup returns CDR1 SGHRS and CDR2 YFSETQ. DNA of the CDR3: TGCGCCAGCAGCCCTGGGACTAGCCATCGGCCCTGGGAGCAGTTCTTC. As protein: CASSPGTSHRPWEQFF.

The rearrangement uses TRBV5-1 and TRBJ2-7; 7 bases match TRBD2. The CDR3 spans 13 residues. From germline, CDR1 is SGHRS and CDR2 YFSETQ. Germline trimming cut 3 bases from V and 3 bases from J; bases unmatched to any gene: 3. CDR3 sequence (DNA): TGCGCCAGCAGCTCCGGACTAGACTACGAGCAGTACTTC. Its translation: CASSSGLDYEQYF.

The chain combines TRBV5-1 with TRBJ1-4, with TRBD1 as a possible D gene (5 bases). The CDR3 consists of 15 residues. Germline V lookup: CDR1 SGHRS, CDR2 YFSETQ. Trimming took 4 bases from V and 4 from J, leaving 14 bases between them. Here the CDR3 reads CASSPPGPNNEKLFF. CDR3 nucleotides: TGCGCCAGCAGCCCACCGGGACCCAATAATGAAAAACTGTTTTTT.

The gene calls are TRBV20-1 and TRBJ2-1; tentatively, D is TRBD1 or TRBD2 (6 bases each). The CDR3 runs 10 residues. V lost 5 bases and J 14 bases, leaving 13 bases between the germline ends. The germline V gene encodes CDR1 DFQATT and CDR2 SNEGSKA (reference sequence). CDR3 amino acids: CSAGGGVEFF. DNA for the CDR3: TGCAGTGCTGGAGGGGGAGTGGAGTTCTTC.

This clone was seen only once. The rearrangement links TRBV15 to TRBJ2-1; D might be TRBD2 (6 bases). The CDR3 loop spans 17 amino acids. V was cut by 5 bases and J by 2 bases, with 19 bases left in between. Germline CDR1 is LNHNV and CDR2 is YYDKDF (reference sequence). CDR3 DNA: TGTGCCACCAGCCACCAGGGAGGAGGGTTCCCCTACAATGAGCAGTTCTTC. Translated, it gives CATSHQGGGFPYNEQFF.

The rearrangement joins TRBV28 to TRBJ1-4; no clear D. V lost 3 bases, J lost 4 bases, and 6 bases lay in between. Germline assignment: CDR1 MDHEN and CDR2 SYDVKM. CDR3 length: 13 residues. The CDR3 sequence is CASSLRRNEKLFF. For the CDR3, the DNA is TGTGCCAGCAGTTTGCGGCGTAATGAAAAACTGTTTTTT.

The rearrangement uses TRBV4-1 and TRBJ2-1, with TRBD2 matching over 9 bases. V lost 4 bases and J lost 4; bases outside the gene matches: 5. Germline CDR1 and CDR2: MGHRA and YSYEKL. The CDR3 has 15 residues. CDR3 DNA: TGCGCCAGCAGCCCGTCTAGCGGGACGTACAATGAGCAGTTCTTC. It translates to CASSPSSGTYNEQFF.